The entry below gives a single T cell receptor beta chain sequence along with its context. What it recognizes is unknown. This likely came from a read error, as a far larger clone is one base away. Amplification of TCR beta CDR3 from genomic DNA used two-round multiplex PCR. It was primers specific to each TRBV and TRBJ gene that first-round PCR used. TCRdb re-derived calls from the multiplex PCR reads in MiXCR, one entry per CDR3 protein. Found here are 50,000 to 75,000 distinct CDR3 sequences, 26% of them singletons; the top ten hold 6% to 9%. The CDR3 runs 14 residues. CDR1 is MNHGY and CDR2 is SVAAGI in the germline V gene. The record originates from a study of prognosis after radiotherapy for stage I lung cancer. About the study: Medical inoperability applied to all of the non-small cell lung cancer patients. With roughly 13 men and several women, the cohort's median age was approximately 74 years, range roughly 53–85.

Study-level findings and limits: Metastatic and non-metastatic patients reportedly diverged in TRBV and TRBJ gene usage. Patients with distant metastases had lower Shannon entropy after stereotactic body radiation therapy.

The V and J genes are TRBV6-9 and TRBJ2-5; possible D gene TRBD2, 5 bases. The input for sequencing was PBMCs, taken before or after stereotactic body radiation therapy (not recorded which). The receptor was isolated from a donor at least 50 years old with non-small cell lung cancer. CDR3 amino acids: CDSSFGLYQETQYF. The DNA of the CDR3 is TGTGACAGCAGTTTTGGACTCTATCAAGAGACCCAGTACTTC.